This T cell receptor beta chain appears in the sequencing data of a study of CD8 T cells in ankylosing spondylitis. TCRdb independently ran MiXCR on the 5' RACE reads; one entry per CDR3 protein. The sample consists of 670,000 or so distinct CDR3 sequences, roughly 19% of them appearing once. Worth noting for this clonotype: Its specificity is unknown.

Findings of the study overall: About 8 highly homologous variants formed a TCR beta motif that appeared characteristic of ankylosing spondylitis blood.

The CDR3 extends over 15 amino acids. CDR1 is DFQATT and CDR2 is SNEGSKA in the germline V gene (reference sequence). V lost 3 bases, J lost 3 bases, and 15 bases lay in between. The J gene is TRBJ1-3, the V gene TRBV20-1, with TRBD1 as a possible D gene (6 bases). The sequencing sample was made of blood, either unsorted or a sorted T cell fraction (not recorded which). This clonotype originated in a male donor with ankylosing spondylitis. CDR3 sequence: CSARNPGDDGNTIYF. The DNA of the CDR3 is TGCAGTGCTAGGAACCCAGGGGATGATGGAAACACCATATATTTT.